This T cell receptor beta chain was sequenced for a study of technical replicates of blood from a few donors. V was clipped by 0 bases and J by 0 bases; unmatched bases: 4. The V gene's germline CDR1 is SGHTA and CDR2 FQGTGA. The CDR3 covers 18 residues. Data came from immunoSEQ multiplex PCR; TCRdb stores just in-frame clones and leaves some out. The sample includes more than 65,000 clones, 88% of them seen just once. Sequencing input: PBMCs. This TCR was recovered from a human donor in good health. Some clones in this sample may be carry-over from other donors' samples. The V call is TRBV7-3, the J call TRBJ2-1; 11 bases map to TRBD2. This CDR3 is CASSLTGLAGGSYNEQFF. Here the CDR3 DNA reads TGTGCCAGCAGCTTAACTGGCCTAGCGGGGGGCTCCTACAATGAGCAGTTCTTC.